This T cell receptor (beta chain) was documented in a study of vaccination and CD4 T cells after COVID-19. Overall study results and limits: In convalescent patients, 304 of 307 vaccine-specific clones were mono-reactive for SARS-CoV-2 spike.

Trimming took off 3 bases at V and 2 bases at J, with 20 bases between the two ends. CDR3 size: 17 residues. To note about this clonotype: What it binds is unknown.

TCRdb itself ran the PCR reads through MiXCR, one entry per CDR3 protein. This repertoire shows approximately 20,000 distinct CDR3 sequences, about three fifths found once; its top ten account for approximately 1.1%. Sequenced material: CD4+ T cells from blood, taken before SARS-CoV-2 vaccination. This chain connects TRBV12-3 or TRBV12-4 to TRBJ2-7; D is perhaps TRBD2 (6 bases). This TCR derives from a human donor who had recovered from COVID-19. CDR3 residues: CASSLGTTWGDPYEQYF. The CDR3 nucleotides read TGTGCCAGCAGTTTGGGGACCACATGGGGGGACCCCTACGAGCAGTACTTC.